The 15 T cell receptor beta chains below were found in one sample sequenced in a study of Tregs in tolerant kidney transplant recipients. Here immunoSEQ multiplex PCR was the method, and the copy in TCRdb shows in-frame clones only, minus some. Of about 100,000 clones in the sample, 93% were seen once. The sequencing used CD4+ T cells from blood, collected before the transplant. The receptors here all came from a human donor who received a combined kidney and bone marrow transplant.

This clone was seen only once. The gene calls are TRBV11-3 and TRBJ1-3; D is uncertain. Germline V gives CDR1 SGHNT, CDR2 YENEEA. Trimming took off 5 bases at V and 0 bases at J, with 14 bases between the two ends. This CDR3 comprises 16 residues. The CDR3 here is CASSPLGGTSGNTIYF. CDR3 nucleotide sequence: TGTGCCAGCAGCCCCCTGGGAGGAACCTCTGGAAACACCATATATTTT. The variable domain in full, completed from reference TRBV11-3 and TRBJ1-3, reads EAGVVQSPRYKIIEKKQPVAFWCNPISGHNTLYWYLQNLGQGPELLIRYENEEAVDDSQLPKDRFSAERLKGVDSTLKIQPAELGDSAVYLCASSPLGGTSGNTIYFGEGSWLTVV.

The CDR3 protein is CASSLGDRGRYGYTF. Here the CDR3 DNA reads TGTGCCAGCAGCCTAGGGGACAGGGGTCGGTATGGCTACACCTTC. The chain links TRBV7-2 to TRBJ1-2; 10 bases are shared with TRBD1. J lost 5 bases, V lost 5 bases, and 8 bases had no gene match. Germline V gene lookup returns CDR1 SGHTA and CDR2 FQGNSA. The length of the CDR3 is 15 residues.

This chain links TRBV30 with TRBJ2-5, with TRBD2 as a possible D gene (6 bases). V lost 1 base and J 0 bases, leaving 6 bases between the germline ends. The germline V gene encodes CDR1 GTSNPN and CDR2 SVGIG (reference sequence). This CDR3 has 13 amino acids. The chain's CDR3 is CAWSERDQETQYF. For the CDR3, the DNA is TGTGCCTGGAGTGAGCGGGACCAAGAGACCCAGTACTTC.

The chain links TRBV5-1 to TRBJ2-3, with TRBD1 matching over 8 bases. Germline values: CDR1 SGHRS, CDR2 YFSETQ. The junction had 6 bases not matched to a gene; V was cut back by 3 bases and J by 3 bases. This CDR3 has 15 residues. The CDR3 DNA follows: TGCGCCAGCAGCTCCCTGACAGGGGAGACAGATACGCAGTATTTT. As protein: CASSSLTGETDTQYF.

V gene TRBV5-1 combines with J gene TRBJ2-2; a weak D match, TRBD2 (5 bases). CDR1 and CDR2 (germline): SGHRS, YFSETQ. Trimming took off 2 bases at V and 8 bases at J, with 16 bases between the two ends. This CDR3 has 15 amino acids. In DNA form, the CDR3 reads TGCGCCAGCAGCTTAAGAGTCGGGAATGAAGGGGAGCTGTTTTTT. Translated, it gives CASSLRVGNEGELFF. The full variable domain, rest sourced from reference TRBV5-1 and TRBJ2-2, is KAGVTQTPRYLIKTRGQQVTLSCSPISGHRSVSWYQQTPGQGLQFLFEYFSETQRNKGNFPGRFSGRQFSNSRSEMNVSTLELGDSALYLCASSLRVGNEGELFFGEGSRLTVL.

The rearrangement links TRBV15 to TRBJ2-1; possibly TRBD2 for D (5 bases). The CDR3 has 14 amino acids. Trimming pared 9 bases from V and 7 bases from J, leaving 19 bases between. The germline CDR1 and CDR2 sequences are LNHNV and YYDKDF (reference sequence). In nucleotides, the CDR3 is TGTGCCACTGGAAAGGCGGGTTTAGGGAATGAGCAGTTCTTC. Translated: CATGKAGLGNEQFF.

This chain links TRBV2 with TRBJ2-7; tentatively, D is TRBD2 (6 bases). The CDR3 has 14 residues. Germline-derived CDR1 and CDR2 are SNHLY and FYNNEI. V was trimmed by 11 bases and J by 0 bases, leaving 17 bases between them. The CDR3 region is CAHARGKGSYEQYF. For the CDR3, the DNA is TGTGCCCACGCGCGGGGTAAGGGCTCCTACGAGCAGTACTTC. Full variable domain (rest looked up from reference TRBV2 and TRBJ2-7): EPEVTQTPSHQVTQMGQEVILRCVPISNHLYFYWYRQILGQKVEFLVSFYNNEISEKSEIFDDQFSVERPDGSNFTLKIRSTKLEDSAMYFCAHARGKGSYEQYFGPGTRLTVT.

The genes are TRBV10-1 and TRBJ1-3; D may be TRBD1 (5 bases). The CDR3 is 20 amino acids. Per the germline V gene, CDR1 is WNHNN and CDR2 is SYGVQD (reference sequence). V lost 6 bases to trimming and J lost 0 bases, with 27 bases between them. In nucleotides, the CDR3 is TGCGCCAGCAGAGTTGGGGCTCTAAGGGTCCATTTTATCTCTGGAAACACCATATATTTT. Translating gives CASRVGALRVHFISGNTIYF.

CDR3 protein: CASSLGAAETQYF. CDR3 nucleotide sequence: TGTGCCAGCAGCTTAGGAGCGGCAGAGACCCAGTACTTC. This sequence joins TRBV11-2 and TRBJ2-5, with D perhaps matching TRBD2 (5 bases). Trimming shortened V by 1 base and J by 4 bases, and 7 bases separated the two germline ends. The CDR3 consists of 13 residues. The germline gives CDR1 SGHAT, CDR2 FQNNGV.

The chain links TRBV2 to TRBJ1-4; D ambiguous. Trimming left V 6 bases short and J 3 bases short, with 14 bases between. Germline CDR1 and CDR2: SNHLY and FYNNEI. The CDR3 consists of 15 residues. CDR3 sequence (DNA): TGTGCCAGCAGCCTAGGAGTTCAATCTAATGAAAAACTGTTTTTT. Translation gives CASSLGVQSNEKLFF.

This chain joins TRBV21-1 and TRBJ2-3; TRBD2 reflects the table's D call only, with no check against the DNA. TRBV21-1 is given as a pseudogene. This CDR3 is built from 13 residues. CDR3 loop: CASSRTGTDTQYF. DNA for the CDR3: TGTGCCAGCAGCAGAACGGGAACAGATACGCAGTATTTT.

The V gene is TRBV28, the J gene TRBJ1-2, with TRBD1 matching 7 bases. Germline trimming cut 4 bases from V and 2 bases from J; bases unmatched to any gene: 4. The CDR3 is 14 amino acids. Germline CDR1 is MDHEN and CDR2 is SYDVKM. CDR3 loop: CASSYRGKNYGYTF. The CDR3 coding sequence is TGTGCCAGCAGTTACAGGGGTAAGAACTATGGCTACACCTTC.

V and J are TRBV30 and TRBJ2-5; tentatively, D is TRBD1 (6 bases). CDR1 GTSNPN and CDR2 SVGIG come from the germline V gene (reference sequence). The V and J ends lost 0 bases and 4 bases respectively, with 9 bases between them. This CDR3 is built from 13 residues. The chain's CDR3 is CAWSVGGTETQYF. For the CDR3, the DNA is TGTGCCTGGAGTGTAGGGGGTACAGAGACCCAGTACTTC.

The V gene is TRBV5-1, the J gene TRBJ1-2; D might be TRBD1 (6 bases). This CDR3 region has 12 residues. V was shortened by 2 bases and J by 8 bases, with 10 bases between the two germline ends. Germline CDR1 SGHRS, CDR2 YFSETQ. The CDR3 DNA follows: TGCGCCAGCAGCTTACAGGGTAAAGGCTACACCTTC. This translates into CASSLQGKGYTF.

The V gene is TRBV10-3, the J gene TRBJ2-3, with 9 bases that match TRBD2. The ends lost 6 bases at V and 0 bases at J; junction bases unmatched: 4. The germline V gene encodes CDR1 ENHRY and CDR2 SYGVKD. CDR3 length: 15 residues. Written as DNA, the CDR3 is TGTGCCATCAGCCTGACTAGCGGTAGCACAGATACGCAGTATTTT. Protein sequence: CAISLTSGSTDTQYF.